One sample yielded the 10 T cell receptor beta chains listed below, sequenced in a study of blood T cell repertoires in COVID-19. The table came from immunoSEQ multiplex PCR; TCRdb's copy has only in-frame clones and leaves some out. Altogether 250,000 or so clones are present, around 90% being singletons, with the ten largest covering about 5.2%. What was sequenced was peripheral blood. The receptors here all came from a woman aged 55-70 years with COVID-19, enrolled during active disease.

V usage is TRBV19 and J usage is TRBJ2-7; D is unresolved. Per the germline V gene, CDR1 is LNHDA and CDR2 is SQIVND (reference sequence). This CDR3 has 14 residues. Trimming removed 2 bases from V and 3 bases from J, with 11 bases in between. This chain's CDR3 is CASSISGSVYEQYF. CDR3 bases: TGTGCCAGTAGTATAAGTGGTTCGGTCTACGAGCAGTACTTC. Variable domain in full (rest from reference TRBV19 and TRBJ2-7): DGGITQSPKYLFRKEGQNVTLSCEQNLNHDAMYWYRQDPGQGLRLIYYSQIVNDFQKGDIAEGYSVSREKKESFPLTVTSAQKNPTAFYLCASSISGSVYEQYFGPGTRLTVT.

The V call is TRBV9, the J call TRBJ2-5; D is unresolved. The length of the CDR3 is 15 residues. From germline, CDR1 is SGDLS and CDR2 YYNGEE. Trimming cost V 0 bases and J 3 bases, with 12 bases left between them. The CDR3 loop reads CASSVESSQKETQYF. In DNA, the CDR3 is TGTGCCAGCAGCGTAGAGTCATCCCAGAAAGAGACCCAGTACTTC.

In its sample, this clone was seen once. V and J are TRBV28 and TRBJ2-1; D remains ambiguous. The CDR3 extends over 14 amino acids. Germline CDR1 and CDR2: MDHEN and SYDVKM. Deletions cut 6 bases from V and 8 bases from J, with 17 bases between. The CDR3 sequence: CASSYVGSGYEQFF. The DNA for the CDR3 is TGTGCCAGCAGCTATGTCGGTTCGGGTTATGAGCAGTTCTTC. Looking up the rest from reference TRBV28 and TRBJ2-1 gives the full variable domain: DVKVTQSSRYLVKRTGEKVFLECVQDMDHENMFWYRQDPGLGLRLIYFSYDVKMKEKGDIPEGYSVSREKKERFSLILESASTNQTSMYLCASSYVGSGYEQFFGPGTRLTVL.

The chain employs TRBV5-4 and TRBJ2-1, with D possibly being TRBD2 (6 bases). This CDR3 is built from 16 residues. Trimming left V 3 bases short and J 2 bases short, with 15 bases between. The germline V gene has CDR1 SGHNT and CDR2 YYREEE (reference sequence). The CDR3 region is CASSSWEVSPYNEQFF. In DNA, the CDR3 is TGTGCCAGCAGCTCATGGGAGGTTTCGCCCTACAATGAGCAGTTCTTC.

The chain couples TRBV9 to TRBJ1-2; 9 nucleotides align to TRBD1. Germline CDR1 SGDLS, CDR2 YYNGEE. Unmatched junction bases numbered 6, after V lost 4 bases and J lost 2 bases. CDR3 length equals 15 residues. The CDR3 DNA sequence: TGTGCCAGCAGCCCTAGGGACAGGGACAACTATGGCTACACCTTC. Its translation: CASSPRDRDNYGYTF.

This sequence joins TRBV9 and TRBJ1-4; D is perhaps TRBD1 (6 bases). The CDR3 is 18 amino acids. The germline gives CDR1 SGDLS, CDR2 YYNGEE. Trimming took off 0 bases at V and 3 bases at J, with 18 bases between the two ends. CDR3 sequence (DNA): TGTGCCAGCAGCGTAGGATCGGGGGGCCACGGCCCTAATGAAAAACTGTTTTTT. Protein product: CASSVGSGGHGPNEKLFF.

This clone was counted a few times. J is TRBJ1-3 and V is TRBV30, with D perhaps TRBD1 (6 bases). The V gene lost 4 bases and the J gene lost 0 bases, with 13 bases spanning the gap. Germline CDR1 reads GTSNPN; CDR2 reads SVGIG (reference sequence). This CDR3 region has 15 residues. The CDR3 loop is CAWTHRDNSGNTIYF. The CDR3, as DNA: TGTGCCTGGACCCACCGGGACAACTCTGGAAACACCATATATTTT.

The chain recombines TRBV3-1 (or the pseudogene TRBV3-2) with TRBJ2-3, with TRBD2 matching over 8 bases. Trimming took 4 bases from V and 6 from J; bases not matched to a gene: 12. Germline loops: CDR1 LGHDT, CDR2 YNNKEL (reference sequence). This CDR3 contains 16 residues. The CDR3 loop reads CASSPLSAAGADTQYF. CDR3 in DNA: TGTGCCAGCAGCCCGTTAAGTGCAGCGGGAGCGGATACGCAGTATTTT.

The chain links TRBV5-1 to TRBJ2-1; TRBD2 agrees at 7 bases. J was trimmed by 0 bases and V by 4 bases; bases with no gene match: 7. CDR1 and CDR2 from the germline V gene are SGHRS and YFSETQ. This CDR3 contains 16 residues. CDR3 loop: CASSETAGSSYNEQFF. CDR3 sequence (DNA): TGCGCCAGCAGCGAAACAGCGGGAAGCTCCTACAATGAGCAGTTCTTC.

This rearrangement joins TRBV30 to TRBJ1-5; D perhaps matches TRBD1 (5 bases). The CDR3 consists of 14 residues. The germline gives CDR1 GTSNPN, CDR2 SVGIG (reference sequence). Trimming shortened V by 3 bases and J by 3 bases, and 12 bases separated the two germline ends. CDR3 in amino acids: CAWSPDSINQPQHF. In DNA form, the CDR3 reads TGTGCCTGGAGCCCCGACAGTATCAATCAGCCCCAGCATTTT.